The next 21 T cell receptor beta chains were all read from a single sample in a study of T-cell memory formation after mild COVID-19. TCRdb fed the 5' RACE reads into MiXCR, producing one record per CDR3 protein. This table has some 150,000 distinct CDR3 sequences, 11% to 15% appearing once. What was sequenced was PBMCs or a T cell subset sorted from them (not recorded which). The receptors were gathered from an adult woman who had mild COVID-19 (a few samples of this study predate the infection). Cell type and time point are not known.

The chain couples TRBV10-3 to TRBJ2-2, with TRBD1 matching over 9 bases. CDR3 length equals 15 residues. Losses at the gene ends were 9 bases for V and 0 bases for J; bases not matched to a gene: 5. CDR1 is ENHRY and CDR2 is SYGVKD in the germline V gene. The CDR3 spells CAIRQGEANTGELFF. The DNA for the CDR3 is TGTGCCATAAGACAGGGGGAAGCGAACACCGGGGAGCTGTTTTTT.

This rearrangement joins TRBV20-1 to TRBJ1-1, with no clear D. The CDR3 consists of 14 residues. Deletions cut 0 bases from V and 0 bases from J, with 8 bases between. Looked up from germline, CDR1 is DFQATT and CDR2 is SNEGSKA (reference sequence). CDR3 nucleotides: TGCAGTGCTAGAGATGAGGGTTTGAACACTGAAGCTTTCTTT. This translates into CSARDEGLNTEAFF.

The CDR3 protein is CASGQGVTTMNTGELFF. The CDR3 coding sequence is TGTGCCAGCGGACAGGGGGTTACGACGATGAACACCGGGGAGCTGTTTTTT. The chain carries TRBV25-1 and TRBJ2-2, with 10 positions matching TRBD1. Trimming cost V 8 bases and J 1 base; bases outside gene matches: 10. The CDR3 has 17 amino acids. The V gene's germline CDR1 is MGHDK and CDR2 SYGVNS.

This clonotype was detected a few times. The J gene is TRBJ1-1, the V gene TRBV20-1; no definite D call. In germline, CDR1 is DFQATT, CDR2 SNEGSKA (reference sequence). The CDR3 extends over 8 amino acids. The CDR3 spells CSQPEAFF. The CDR3 bases are TGCAGCCAACCAGAAGCTTTCTTT.

In its sample, this clonotype was seen a few times. This chain uses TRBV12-3 or TRBV12-4 with TRBJ1-1, with D possibly TRBD1 on 6 matching bases. The CDR3 covers 14 residues. The V end was cut by 0 bases, the J end by 4 bases, with 9 bases between. CDR3 nucleotides: TGTGCCAGCAGTTTAGCGGGGGCGGCCACTGAAGCTTTCTTT. Protein: CASSLAGAATEAFF.

This clonotype has just a few counts. The chain carries TRBV29-1 and TRBJ1-5; TRBD1 agrees at 7 bases. The CDR3 loop spans 13 amino acids. Germline trimming cut 6 bases from V and 3 bases from J; bases unmatched to any gene: 5. Germline V gene data show CDR1 as SQVTM and CDR2 as ANQGSEA. DNA of the CDR3: TGCAGCGTCCCGACAGGGCCCAATCAGCCCCAGCATTTT. Residues: CSVPTGPNQPQHF.

A few counts support this clonotype. The chain is built from TRBV2 and TRBJ2-4; possibly TRBD1 for D (5 bases). From germline, CDR1 is SNHLY and CDR2 FYNNEI. The CDR3 extends over 14 amino acids. V dropped 5 bases and J dropped 0 bases, with 8 bases sitting between them. The chain's CDR3 is CASSPTVAKNIQYF. In DNA form, the CDR3 reads TGTGCCAGCAGTCCGACAGTAGCCAAAAACATTCAGTACTTC.

There are many counts of this clonotype. This chain joins TRBV7-6 and TRBJ2-7; 13 bases align to TRBD2. The junction had 0 bases not matched to a gene; V was cut back by 1 base and J by 6 bases. The CDR3 runs to 14 residues. Germline lookup yields CDR1 SGHVS and CDR2 FNYEAQ. The CDR3 DNA reads TGTGCCAGCAGCTTAGGGACTAGCGGGGGCGAGCAGTACTTC. Protein: CASSLGTSGGEQYF.

The table lists this clonotype with many counts. The rearrangement joins TRBV9 to TRBJ2-2; TRBD1 aligns across 8 bases. The CDR3 has 16 amino acids. The J segment lost 5 bases and the V segment lost 4 bases, leaving 10 bases of the junction unmatched. Germline CDR1 reads SGDLS; CDR2 reads YYNGEE. CDR3 nucleotides: TGTGCCAGCAGCCCCTCAGGGGGCCCGAGAACCGGGGAGCTGTTTTTT. Protein product: CASSPSGGPRTGELFF.

This clonotype was recorded many times. The gene calls are TRBV7-9 and TRBJ2-1; D uncertain. The CDR3 consists of 12 residues. V dropped 5 bases and J dropped 6 bases, with 8 bases sitting between them. From germline, CDR1 is SEHNR and CDR2 FQNEAQ (reference sequence). CDR3 nucleotide sequence: TGTGCCAGCAGCAAGGTATTCAATGAGCAGTTCTTC. This codes for CASSKVFNEQFF.

This chain joins TRBV29-1 and TRBJ1-4; TRBD1 matches at 9 bases. J gave up 8 bases and V 4 bases, and 5 bases lay outside the gene matches. Germline CDR1 is SQVTM and CDR2 is ANQGSEA. This CDR3 spans 13 amino acids. The CDR3 nucleotides are TGCAGCGTTGGGGAGACAGGGGGAGAAAAACTGTTTTTT. Translation: CSVGETGGEKLFF.

The CDR3 DNA is TGTGCCAGCAGTCTCAGGGACAGTAGCAATCAGCCCCAGCATTTT. Its translation: CASSLRDSSNQPQHF. The chain is built from TRBV12-3 or TRBV12-4 and TRBJ1-5; 7 bases map to TRBD1. V lost 5 bases and J lost 0; bases outside the gene matches: 4. The length of the CDR3 is 15 residues.

The chain combines TRBV7-9 with TRBJ2-3; 11 bases are a match to TRBD2. The V and J ends lost 11 bases and 2 bases, in that order; junction bases with no gene match: 15. There are 17 residues in the CDR3. The germline V gene encodes CDR1 SEHNR and CDR2 FQNEAQ (reference sequence). CDR3 nucleotides: TGTGCCTCCAGCCCACTAGCGGGAGAGCAACCCACAGATACGCAGTATTTT. Amino acids: CASSPLAGEQPTDTQYF.

DNA for the CDR3: TGTGCCAGCAGCGATACTAGCGGGAGAAGGGACGAGCAGTACTTC. Residues: CASSDTSGRRDEQYF. The chain has TRBV7-8 and TRBJ2-7; 11 positions agree with TRBD2. Per the germline V gene, CDR1 is SGHVS and CDR2 is FQNEAQ. This CDR3 contains 15 residues. The junction had 8 bases not matched to a gene; V was cut back by 5 bases and J by 5 bases.

This clonotype came up a few times. The chain is built from TRBV12-3 or TRBV12-4 and TRBJ2-1; 13 bases line up with TRBD2. Unmatched junction bases numbered 22, after V lost 6 bases and J lost 8 bases. The CDR3 is 20 residues long. The CDR3 sequence is CASSTTRGRDKGLAGDEQFF. The CDR3 DNA follows: TGTGCCAGCAGCACAACTAGGGGGCGCGATAAAGGACTAGCGGGAGATGAGCAGTTCTTC.

The chain links TRBV12-3 or TRBV12-4 to TRBJ1-2, with D unresolved. The CDR3 is 13 amino acids. Trimming cost V 6 bases and J 3 bases, with 11 bases left between them. CDR3: CASRGVVDYGYTF. Written as DNA, the CDR3 is TGTGCCAGCAGGGGAGTAGTGGACTATGGCTACACCTTC.

This clonotype has a handful of counts. The genes are TRBV20-1 and TRBJ2-7; unclear D gene. The CDR3 extends over 12 amino acids. The V end was cut by 0 bases, the J end by 7 bases, with 10 bases between. Germline-derived CDR1 and CDR2 are DFQATT and SNEGSKA (reference sequence). CDR3 sequence reads: CSARDMTVEQYF. CDR3 nucleotides: TGCAGTGCTAGAGATATGACCGTGGAGCAGTACTTC.

V is TRBV4-3 and J is TRBJ2-2; a weak D match, TRBD2 (6 bases). The CDR3 is 18 residues long. Germline V gene lookup returns CDR1 LGHNA and CDR2 YSLEER. The V gene lost 0 bases and the J gene lost 1 base, with 15 bases spanning the gap. Written as DNA, the CDR3 is TGCGCCAGCAGCCAAGATCAGTCTAGCGCGAGGAACACCGGGGAGCTGTTTTTT. It codes for CASSQDQSSARNTGELFF.

The rearrangement joins TRBV12-3 or TRBV12-4 to TRBJ1-1; 8 bases fit TRBD1. J was trimmed by 8 bases and V by 5 bases; bases with no gene match: 4. The length of the CDR3 is 12 residues. CDR3 loop: CASSADREEAFF. CDR3 DNA sequence: TGTGCCAGCAGTGCGGACAGGGAGGAAGCTTTCTTT.

This clonotype was counted many times. V and J are TRBV7-9 and TRBJ1-4; D is unresolved. The length of the CDR3 is 17 residues. The ends were cut back, 3 bases at V and 8 bases at J, with 22 bases in the middle. In germline, CDR1 is SEHNR, CDR2 FQNEAQ (reference sequence). The DNA of the CDR3 is TGTGCCAGCAGCTTTACCGACCGAGGCGGGATACGGGAAAAACTGTTTTTT. The encoded protein is CASSFTDRGGIREKLFF.

This clonotype came up a few times. The chain employs TRBV7-9 and TRBJ2-1, with 7 bases matching TRBD2. Unmatched junction bases numbered 4, after V lost 0 bases and J lost 5 bases. Germline loops: CDR1 SEHNR, CDR2 FQNEAQ (reference sequence). The CDR3 runs 15 residues. The CDR3 protein is CASSLAVSGHNEQFF. DNA of the CDR3: TGTGCCAGCAGCTTAGCGGTTAGCGGGCACAATGAGCAGTTCTTC.